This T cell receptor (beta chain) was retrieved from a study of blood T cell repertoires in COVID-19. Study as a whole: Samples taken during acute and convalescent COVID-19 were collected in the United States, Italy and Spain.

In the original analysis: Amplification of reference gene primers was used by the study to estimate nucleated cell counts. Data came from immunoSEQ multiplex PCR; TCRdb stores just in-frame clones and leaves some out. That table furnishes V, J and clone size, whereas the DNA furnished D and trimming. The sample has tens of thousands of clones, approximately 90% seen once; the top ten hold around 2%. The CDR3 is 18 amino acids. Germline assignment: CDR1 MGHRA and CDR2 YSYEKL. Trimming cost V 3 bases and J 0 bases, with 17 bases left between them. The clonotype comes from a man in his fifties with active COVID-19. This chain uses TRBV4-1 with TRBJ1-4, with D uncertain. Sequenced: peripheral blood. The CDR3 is CASSHGGAGSATNEKLFF. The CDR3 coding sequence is TGCGCCAGCAGCCACGGAGGAGCAGGCTCTGCAACTAATGAAAAACTGTTTTTT.